The clone carrying this TCR beta chain occurred a few times. The antigen is not known. This entry is derived from a study of post-analysis software for immune sequencing data. On the study more broadly: Secondary progressive, relapsing-remitting and progressive-relapsing multiple sclerosis were among the included disease courses. General study results and limits: Those samples that were prepared in the same batch co-clustered strongly by F measure. Patients with multiple sclerosis recorded significantly lower normalized Chao1 diversity than controls, the study found. When patients were compared with controls, about five TRBV segments were more frequent, TRBV5-6, TRBV5-1 and TRBV20-1 among them.

Prepared TCR beta cDNA libraries contained unique molecular identifiers. The authors obtained some 500,000 cDNA molecules from approximately 0.91 to 9.4 million T cells. TCRdb re-called the PCR reads with MiXCR, one entry per CDR3 protein. The sample gives 700,000 to 800,000 distinct CDR3 sequences, about 27% of which show up once; around 0.55% is in the top ten. From germline, CDR1 is DFQATT and CDR2 SNEGSKA (reference sequence). The CDR3 totals 13 residues. Trimming took off 0 bases at V and 4 bases at J, with 10 bases between the two ends. Sequenced sample: blood. The TCR comes from a girl aged 5-17 years with multiple sclerosis. The chain joins TRBV20-1 to TRBJ2-7; no clear D gene. CDR3 in DNA: TGCAGTGCTAGAGATGGGCTAAGGTACGAGCAGTACTTC. This encodes CSARDGLRYEQYF.